Below, 20 T cell receptor beta chains from the same sample are listed, as sequenced in a study of cytomegalovirus exposure and HLA in healthy donors. The PCR employed 60 Vbeta primers together with 13 Jbeta primers. Some clones are missing from TCRdb's copy, which holds only in-frame ones; the method was immunoSEQ multiplex PCR. The sample records some 140,000 clones, 55% to 80% being singletons. The sequenced sample was PBMCs. Receptors originate from a woman between 35 and 50 years old in good health and CMV-seronegative.

This sequence joins TRBV5-8 and TRBJ2-1, with 7 bases lining up with TRBD1. The CDR3 contains 15 residues. Germline assignment: CDR1 SGHTS and CDR2 YDEGEE. J lost 4 bases, V lost 3 bases, and 7 bases had no gene match. For the CDR3, the DNA is TGTGCCAGCAGCTCGTACAGGGGAAATTACAATGAGCAGTTCTTC. This encodes CASSSYRGNYNEQFF.

The chain employs TRBV13 and TRBJ2-5, with D maybe TRBD2 (5 bases). This CDR3 comprises 15 residues. The V end lost 1 base, the J end lost 2 bases, and 11 bases lay between the germline ends. CDR1 is PRHDT and CDR2 is FYEKMQ in the germline V gene (reference sequence). CDR3 coding DNA: TGTGCCAGCAGCTTAGTAGCGTGGGGACAAGAGACCCAGTACTTC. Translating gives CASSLVAWGQETQYF.

As regards this clone: One end of the junction does not line up with germline, which may come from a read error. V usage is TRBV7-9 and J usage is TRBJ1-6, with 11 nucleotides matching TRBD1. From germline, CDR1 is SEHNR and CDR2 FQNEAQ (reference sequence). The CDR3 runs 16 residues. The CDR3 sequence is CSSSLGWDRGNSPLHF. For the CDR3, the DNA is TGTTCCAGCAGCTTAGGCTGGGACAGGGGGAATTCACCCCTCCACTTT.

The gene calls are TRBV6-5 and TRBJ1-1; possibly TRBD1 for D (6 bases). Germline V gene lookup returns CDR1 MNHEY and CDR2 SVGAGI. The CDR3 has 15 residues. The V end lost 5 bases, the J end lost 0 bases, and 13 bases lay between the germline ends. CDR3 sequence (DNA): TGTGCCAGCAGTCCCGCCCAGGGGTTGAACACTGAAGCTTTCTTT. This encodes CASSPAQGLNTEAFF.

J is TRBJ1-2 and V is TRBV7-3; 7 bases agree with TRBD1. The V segment lost 0 bases and the J segment 6 bases; nucleotides outside the gene matches: 4. This CDR3 region has 14 residues. Germline CDR1 and CDR2: SGHTA and FQGTGA. The CDR3 sequence: CASSLTRQGDGYTF. The CDR3 bases are TGTGCCAGCAGCTTAACGCGACAGGGAGATGGCTACACCTTC.

This chain joins TRBV11-2 and TRBJ2-5; maybe TRBD1 (5 bases). Germline values: CDR1 SGHAT, CDR2 FQNNGV. There are 12 residues in the CDR3. Trimming stripped 5 bases from V and 5 bases from J, with 9 bases between. CDR3 residues: CASSQHRETQYF. The CDR3 coding sequence is TGTGCCAGCAGCCAGCACAGGGAGACCCAGTACTTC.

The chain combines TRBV6-5 with TRBJ1-6, with D unclear. Germline CDR1 and CDR2: MNHEY and SVGAGI. V dropped 5 bases and J dropped 9 bases, with 11 bases sitting between them. This CDR3 contains 13 residues. The CDR3 region is CASSPNSGSPLHF. In DNA form, the CDR3 reads TGTGCCAGCAGTCCTAACTCAGGTTCACCCCTCCACTTT.

The chain employs TRBV27 and TRBJ2-3, with TRBD2 matching 7 bases. The CDR3 is 16 amino acids. Germline CDR1 and CDR2: MNHEY and SMNVEV (reference sequence). Losses at the gene ends were 1 base for V and 0 bases for J; bases not matched to a gene: 4. The CDR3 is CASSLLSGASTDTQYF. CDR3 in DNA: TGTGCCAGCAGTTTATTGAGCGGGGCTAGCACAGATACGCAGTATTTT.

This chain uses TRBV7-9 with TRBJ1-2; D gene ambiguous. Per germline, CDR1 SEHNR and CDR2 FQNEAQ (reference sequence). The CDR3 consists of 14 residues. V lost 1 base to trimming and J lost 2 bases, with 8 bases between them. The CDR3 spells CASSLEAFNYGYTF. The DNA for the CDR3 is TGTGCCAGCAGCTTAGAAGCCTTCAACTATGGCTACACCTTC.

In its sample, this clone was seen a few times. This CDR3 reads CASSSRGAYTDTQYF. The CDR3 nucleotides read TGTGCCAGCAGCTCACGGGGGGCCTACACAGATACGCAGTATTTT. The rearrangement links TRBV7-3 to TRBJ2-3; weak D call: TRBD2 (7 bases). Germline loops: CDR1 SGHTA, CDR2 FQGTGA. This CDR3 contains 15 residues. Trimming left V 4 bases short and J 2 bases short, with 13 bases between.

This chain links TRBV5-6 with TRBJ1-2, with a weak D call TRBD1 (6 bases). CDR1 and CDR2 (germline): SGHDT, YYEEEE. The CDR3 contains 16 residues. V shed 4 bases and J shed 3 bases, with 19 bases lying between them. The CDR3 DNA reads TGTGCCAGCAGCACGGACCTGCAGGGGCTGTACTATGGCTACACCTTC. Amino acid sequence: CASSTDLQGLYYGYTF.

This clone was observed a few times. The V and J genes are TRBV5-1 and TRBJ2-3; D is possibly TRBD2 (6 bases). This CDR3 is 17 amino acids long. V lost 3 bases, J lost 4 bases, and 21 bases lay in between. CDR1 and CDR2 from the germline V gene are SGHRS and YFSETQ. CDR3 nucleotides: TGCGCCAGCAGCTCGGACGGGGGAGTATCAGTATCAGATACGCAGTATTTT. It encodes CASSSDGGVSVSDTQYF.

V gene TRBV14 combines with J gene TRBJ2-7, with a tentative D call TRBD1 (5 bases). CDR1 SGHDN and CDR2 FVKESK come from the germline V gene. With 2 bases removed from V and 5 bases from J, the gap between germline ends came to 10 bases. The CDR3 has 13 amino acids. CDR3 sequence reads: CASSQIQEDEQYF. The DNA of the CDR3 is TGTGCCAGCAGCCAAATACAGGAAGACGAGCAGTACTTC.

This chain uses TRBV5-4 with TRBJ2-5; TRBD1 agrees at 8 bases. V gave up 0 bases and J gave up 7 bases; unmatched junction bases: 11. CDR3 size: 16 residues. Looked up from germline, CDR1 is SGHNT and CDR2 is YYREEE (reference sequence). This CDR3 reads CASSLAEDRVVGTQYF. The DNA of the CDR3 is TGTGCCAGCAGCTTGGCCGAGGACAGGGTTGTAGGGACCCAGTACTTC.

J is TRBJ1-2 and V is TRBV6-5, with a tentative D call TRBD1 (5 bases). The CDR3 consists of 13 residues. Deletions cut 2 bases from V and 8 bases from J, with 12 bases between. The V gene's germline CDR1 is MNHEY and CDR2 SVGAGI. The CDR3 is CASSYPGNRGYTF. The DNA for the CDR3 is TGTGCCAGCAGTTACCCAGGGAATCGGGGCTACACCTTC.

The rearrangement uses TRBV9 and TRBJ2-2, with TRBD1 matching 7 bases. CDR1 is SGDLS, CDR2 YYNGEE, per germline. CDR3 length: 15 residues. Trimming at V came to 2 bases and at J to 1 base, leaving 2 bases not matched to a gene. CDR3 region: CASSVRQGNTGELFF. The CDR3 coding sequence is TGTGCCAGCAGCGTTCGACAGGGGAACACCGGGGAGCTGTTTTTT. Based on the CDR3 plus reference TRBV9 and TRBJ2-2, the full variable domain is DSGVTQTPKHLITATGQRVTLRCSPRSGDLSVYWYQQSLDQGLQFLIQYYNGEERAKGNILERFSAQQFPDLHSELNLSSLELGDSALYFCASSVRQGNTGELFFGEGSRLTVL.

V usage is TRBV7-9 and J usage is TRBJ2-7; 7 nucleotides line up with TRBD2. Germline CDR1 reads SEHNR; CDR2 reads FQNEAQ (reference sequence). The CDR3 loop spans 13 amino acids. V gave up 5 bases and J gave up 5 bases; unmatched junction bases: 6. The DNA of the CDR3 is TGTGCCAGCAGCCAAATACGGGAGGACGAGCAGTACTTC. Amino acid sequence: CASSQIREDEQYF.

V gene TRBV11-1 combines with J gene TRBJ2-5; the match to TRBD2 covers 11 bases. V shed 5 bases and J 2 bases; nucleotides not matched to a gene: 4. Germline lookup yields CDR1 SGHAT and CDR2 FQDESV (reference sequence). This CDR3 is 15 amino acids long. CDR3 sequence: CASSRLAGPQETQYF. The CDR3 DNA follows: TGTGCCAGCAGCCGACTAGCGGGGCCGCAAGAGACCCAGTACTTC.

The chain is built from TRBV18 and TRBJ1-2, with D possibly being TRBD1 (6 bases). Trimming removed 1 base from V and 5 bases from J, with 17 bases in between. Germline loops: CDR1 KGHSH, CDR2 LQKENI. This CDR3 contains 16 residues. CDR3 coding DNA: TGTGCCAGCTCACCACTCGGACAGCCCCTCGCTTATGGCTACACCTTC. It translates to CASSPLGQPLAYGYTF.

This chain joins TRBV6-5 and TRBJ1-5; D remains ambiguous. The CDR3 has 13 amino acids. CDR1 and CDR2 from the germline V gene are MNHEY and SVGAGI. V dropped 5 bases and J dropped 5 bases, with 10 bases sitting between them. Written as DNA, the CDR3 is TGTGCCAGCAGTCGCGGGGTTGATCAGCCCCAGCATTTT. Protein product: CASSRGVDQPQHF.